This T cell receptor beta chain was identified during a study of cytomegalovirus exposure and HLA in healthy donors (dated by TCRdb to the late 2010s). About the full investigation: In an earlier analysis of under 750 of the donors, 250 to 350 Gb of sequence data and 90 million to 120 million unique TCR beta sequences from roughly 180 million T cells were reported. In a later analysis, previously published TCR beta repertoires from 666 donors were re-analyzed and high-resolution HLA genotyping was added so that TCR occurrence patterns could be studied. High-throughput TCR immunosequencing, statistical association of individual TCRs with disease status, and machine learning were combined to predict cytomegalovirus infection status. Donor age, sex, ethnicity and CMV serostatus were compiled together with the repertoire data. Class I and class II HLA loci were covered by the typing at four-digit resolution. Of the approximately 400 genotyped donors, less than 85% were placed in the genetic ancestry cluster associated with self-reported Caucasian donors. The study aimed to test whether cataloging public T cell receptors could reveal signatures of past pathogen exposure. Rather than using new phenotypic data, the later analysis identified candidate immune exposures from TCR beta sequences and from how often those sequences occurred across donors. The number of typed donors differed by locus: roughly 620-640 for A, B, C, DRB1 and DQB1; roughly 510 for DQA1; around 580 for DPA1; and 450 to 480 for DPB1. The study profiled the T cell repertoires of fewer than 850 subjects by immunosequencing and related them to cytomegalovirus serostatus. All discovery cohort repertoires had been generated on a single sequencing platform. An earlier analysis of 500 to 750 of the donors applied high-throughput TCR beta sequencing to assess whether each TCR beta V gene segment acted as functional or pseudogenic. Four to six DR-DQ haplotypes were handled as single units for association and clustering, since linkage in the cohort was strong. Besides the first cohort of approximately 710 subjects, a separate validation cohort made up of 90 to 150 different subjects was used. In a later genetic analysis, genome-wide SNP genotypes for about three fifths of the roughly 670 donors were used, and that subset was treated as a discovery cohort. Among under 450 genotyped donors of the cohort, an average of around 240,000 unique TCR beta nucleotide sequences were sequenced per donor, roughly 20% of them non-productive. An early release that covered roughly 600 HLA-typed donors contained approximately 290 gigabases of sequencing data and about 93 million unique TCR sequences. Beyond this particular receptor, the publication reports: While some public TCRs were present in many individuals, most TCR sequences turned up only very rarely across donors. Correlated functional status among segregating V segments might reflect linkage disequilibrium, but an unknown experimental factor could not be ruled out. According to a later analysis, parvovirus B19, influenza, CMV and Epstein-Barr virus appeared linked to several top co-occurrence clusters. In a later genetic analysis, fewer N-insertions in productive TCRs were reported among donors in an Asian-associated ancestry cluster than the 666-donor mean. The classifier was reported to diagnose cytomegalovirus status with high specificity and sensitivity in both the original and validation cohorts. At a false discovery rate of 0.05, a later analysis linked about 16,000 TCR beta sequences to specific HLA alleles. In vitro tests confirmed that a few of the cytomegalovirus-associated TCR beta chains recognize cytomegalovirus antigens. In a later analysis, most CMV-associated TCR beta chains were found to appear HLA-restricted, with HLA associations seemingly driven largely by CMV exposure. For the cohort, immune exposure information was limited to CMV serostatus. This cohort had only TCR beta chains sequenced, and the lack of alpha or paired-chain data limited which features could be detected. V-gene and J-gene trimming of TCR beta chains was associated with a missense DCLRE1C variant in a later genetic analysis, and the association was replicated in an independent cohort. According to a later analysis, TCR association rates differed among HLA loci, with DRB1 alleles showing the most associated TCRs and HLA-C alleles showing the fewest. When HLA alleles, especially DR and DQ, strongly co-occurred, attributing TCR associations to individual alleles was difficult. A cluster of highly shared sequence variants was judged likely to represent a technical artifact of the sequencing pipeline. The presence/absence analyses assumed that sequencing depth was roughly uniform across donors, and that assumption may not be true. Broadly in line with IMGT annotations, most TCR beta V segments showed up in productive rearrangements about 87% or about 30% of the time in an earlier analysis of some 590 of the donors. In a later analysis, HLA-associated TCR beta chains showed more clonal expansion and lower generation probabilities than non-associated chains that were equally common. The study gave a list of about 170 TCR beta chains associated with cytomegalovirus. The earlier analysis of 450 to 700 of the donors excluded 15 to 20 rarely observed V segments, including chromosome 9 orphons, because counts were too low. The authors suggested that the approach could potentially be generalized to other disease states and immunological phenotypes. A further reported finding was that TCR beta sequences accurately predicted the HLA-A and HLA-B alleles for most subjects in the first cohort. Because HLA typing was missing for some donors at each locus, association tests included only the typed subset.

Libraries were built with the immunoSEQ multiplex PCR assay. The multiplex PCR relied on a mix of 60 forward primers for TCR Vbeta segments and 13 reverse primers for TCR Jbeta segments. The CDR3 region of rearranged TCR beta genes was amplified from genomic DNA with a multiplex PCR assay. The Illumina HiSeq System was used to sequence the amplified TCR beta libraries as 87-base-pair reads. The authors' analysis ran thus. A later analysis tallied some 79 million unique TCR beta chains across the 610 or so repertoires, and about 12 million of those chains were shared by two or more donors. Raw reads were error-corrected and collapsed into unique sequences with a nearest-neighbor algorithm that merged closely related sequences to remove PCR and sequencing errors. V, D and J gene segments were assigned by aligning CDR3 sequences to IMGT reference sequences. Each retained sequence needed at least a six-nucleotide match to both a V gene segment and a J gene segment. A rearrangement was called productive if the CDR3 had no stop codons and remained in frame with V and J, and every other rearrangement was called non-productive. Following IMGT convention, CDR3 was defined as the stretch from the second conserved V-encoded cysteine to the conserved J-encoded phenylalanine. Sequences without an unambiguous match to a single V gene segment were excluded from the earlier analysis of several hundred of the donors. An earlier analysis of a few hundred of the donors classified V segments as functional when productive rearrangements were above 56.7% and as segregating when the standard deviation between donors was above 5%. A statistical classification framework was built to diagnose cytomegalovirus status from the catalog of TCR beta chain sequences. A later analysis assigned V and J genes by comparing TCR nucleotide sequences with IMGT/GENE-DB human TR gene sequences. A later analysis assigned CDR3 sequences and most-parsimonious VDJ recombination scenarios with the TCRdist pipeline. A later analysis defined each TCR beta chain by its CDR3 amino acid sequence plus V-gene family, and excluded reads lacking a unique V-gene family. In a later analysis, some 600 highly shared, low-generation-probability nucleotide sequences were removed to address suspected cross-contamination and a sequencing artifact. For each public chain, a later analysis derived a clonal expansion index from normalized ranks of inferred template counts within each repertoire. Generation probabilities in a later analysis came from a VDJ recombination model fitted to out-of-frame rearrangements, and those results were checked against IGoR. In a later analysis, hypergeometric tests were used to score TCR-TCR, TCR-HLA and TCR-CMV co-occurrence, with a repertoire-size bias correction applied to TCR pairs. To estimate false discovery rates, a later analysis permuted the HLA or CMV assignments 20 times. A later analysis grouped co-occurring TCRs with DBSCAN, adding TCRdist sequence similarity when clustering within HLA-allele-positive subsets. Repertoires with fewer than 30,000 or more than 120,000 public chains, plus five repertoires with anomalous nucleotide sharing, were excluded from co-occurrence clustering. TCRdb obtained this table from immuneACCESS and retained in-frame rearrangements with V and J assigned. These tables miss some clones; where compared with another copy, unresolved V genes account for less than half of the shortfall, and the remainder is unexplained. Clonal size and the V and J genes are those of that table, whereas D and trimming came from the DNA. For this sample the table gives under 150,000 clones, of which under 85% were detected only once. The ten largest clones add up to around 1.7% of the sample.

There are a few counts of this clone. The antigen it binds to is not known. No base-level quality is on record; no much larger clone is a single base apart. The cohort consisted of 600 to 750 healthy bone marrow donors. At the time of sampling, all cohort members were nominally healthy, though unrecorded immune exposures were likely present. The donor tested CMV seronegative and was one of the 352 seronegative cohort members. Every donor gave a peripheral blood sample, and the peripheral blood mononuclear cells from that sample were used for TCR beta sequencing. Genomic DNA was extracted from the blood cell samples with the Qiagen DNeasy Blood Extraction Kit. The sequenced sample was PBMCs. The TCR originated in a boy between 5 and 17 years old in good health and CMV-seronegative.

The base sequence is TGTGCCAGCAGTCTACTGACAGGGAACACTGAAGCTTTCTTT. This encodes CASSLLTGNTEAFF. Recombination linked TRBV6-1 to TRBJ1-1, with TRBD1 as a weak D call on 6 bases. Via the germline V gene, CDR1 is MNHNS and CDR2 SASEGT. Trimming takes 5 bases from V and 1 base from J, and the germline ends sit 11 bases apart. The CDR3 sequence holds 14 residues, the cysteine and phenylalanine included. Only the CDR3 region is kept as DNA, spanning 42 bases read in frame from base 1.